The 27 T cell receptor beta chains in this list originate from one sample, sequenced in a study of blood T cell repertoires in COVID-19. Assay: immunoSEQ multiplex PCR; the TCRdb copy retains only in-frame clones and omits some. The sample has just over 250,000 clones; about 81% are singletons. The sequencing input was PBMCs or T cells enriched from blood (not recorded which). These receptors originate from a man younger than 40 with acute COVID-19.

The J gene is TRBJ2-2, the V gene TRBV6-6; weak D call: TRBD2 (6 bases). The V gene lost 2 bases and the J gene lost 3 bases, with 7 bases spanning the gap. This CDR3 is built from 14 residues. CDR1 is MNHNY and CDR2 is SVGAGI in the germline V gene (reference sequence). CDR3 sequence (DNA): TGTGCCAGCAGTTACGGGGACTACACCGGGGAGCTGTTTTTT. Translation gives CASSYGDYTGELFF.

Regarding this clone: One end of the junction fails to match germline, which may point to a read error. This chain connects TRBV5-1 to TRBJ1-4; D is undetermined. In germline, CDR1 is SGHRS, CDR2 YFSETQ. This CDR3 spans 15 amino acids. CDR3: CASSLSGFTNEKLFF. The CDR3 bases are TGTGCCAGCAGCTTAAGCGGGTTCACTAATGAAAAACTGTTTTTT.

In this sample, this clone turned up once. The chain links TRBV2 to TRBJ1-5; possibly TRBD1 for D (6 bases). Trimming removed 6 bases from V and 6 bases from J, with 18 bases in between. This CDR3 comprises 15 residues. The germline V gene encodes CDR1 SNHLY and CDR2 FYNNEI. CDR3 DNA: TGTGCCAGCAGCGAATGGTTGGGCAGGGGTCAGCCCCAGCATTTT. Its protein product is CASSEWLGRGQPQHF.

This clone has just a few counts. This chain links TRBV24-1 with TRBJ1-1; 7 bases match TRBD1. The CDR3 covers 12 residues. Germline CDR1 is KGHDR and CDR2 is SFDVKD. Trimming removed 9 bases from V and 11 bases from J; junction bases left unmatched: 11. The DNA for the CDR3 is TGTGCCACCTCGACAGGGAACGCTGGTGCTTTCTTT. It is translated as CATSTGNAGAFF.

J is TRBJ2-3 and V is TRBV5-1, with 9 bases aligning to TRBD1. The CDR3 is 17 amino acids. CDR1 is SGHRS, CDR2 YFSETQ, per germline. With 2 bases clipped from V and 6 bases from J, the junction kept 13 bases outside the gene matches. This CDR3 reads CASSLGNFGTGTDTQYF. CDR3 DNA: TGCGCCAGCAGCTTAGGAAATTTCGGGACAGGGACGGATACGCAGTATTTT.

In DNA form, the CDR3 reads TGTGCCAGCAGTGTTTTTTCTAGTTTTTCCTACAATGAGCAGTTCTTC. Its protein is CASSVFSSFSYNEQFF. The V call is TRBV2, the J call TRBJ2-1, with D unclear. The V end lost 4 bases, the J end lost 1 base, and 14 bases lay between the germline ends. Germline lookup yields CDR1 SNHLY and CDR2 FYNNEI. The CDR3 is 16 residues long.

This sequence joins TRBV29-1 and TRBJ1-1; no reliable D call. Trimming pared 3 bases from V and 0 bases from J, leaving 8 bases between. The V gene's germline CDR1 is SQVTM and CDR2 ANQGSEA. CDR3 length: 13 residues. CDR3: CSVEGRMNTEAFF. CDR3 coding DNA: TGCAGCGTTGAGGGGAGGATGAACACTGAAGCTTTCTTT.

The chain is built from TRBV16 and TRBJ2-1; D might be TRBD2 (7 bases). This CDR3 spans 14 amino acids. Germline V CDR1 and CDR2: KGHSY, FQNENV. Trimming removed 1 base from V and 9 bases from J, with 13 bases in between. DNA of the CDR3: TGTGCCAGCAGCCAATTCCGGGGGGCAGTTGAGCAGTTCTTC. Translation gives CASSQFRGAVEQFF. The full variable domain, its missing parts supplied by reference TRBV16 and TRBJ2-1, is GEEVAQTPKHLVRGEGQKAKLYCAPIKGHSYVFWYQQVLKNEFKFLISFQNENVFDETGMPKERFSAKCLPNSPCSLEIQATKLEDSAVYFCASSQFRGAVEQFFGPGTRLTVL.

This rearrangement joins TRBV19 to TRBJ2-3; 10 nucleotides align to TRBD2. CDR1 and CDR2 (germline): LNHDA, SQIVND (reference sequence). This CDR3 has 15 amino acids. After removal of 3 bases from V and 5 bases from J, the junction contained 5 bases not matched to a gene. CDR3 DNA: TGTGCCAGTAGTATTGCTAGCGGGAGTGGAGATACGCAGTATTTT. Translation: CASSIASGSGDTQYF.

This chain links TRBV28 with TRBJ2-1; 9 bases fit TRBD2. Germline V lookup: CDR1 MDHEN, CDR2 SYDVKM. V shed 8 bases, J shed 5 bases, and the junction held 4 bases outside the gene matches. This CDR3 region has 13 residues. CDR3 nucleotide sequence: TGTGCCAGCGGACTAGCGTTTAACAATGAGCAGTTCTTC. This encodes CASGLAFNNEQFF.

The rearrangement links TRBV19 to TRBJ2-1; D remains ambiguous. V was pared by 8 bases and J by 3 bases, with 14 bases between. The length of the CDR3 is 14 residues. Germline-derived CDR1 and CDR2 are LNHDA and SQIVND (reference sequence). Here the CDR3 reads CASGGGIIYNEQFF. CDR3 nucleotide sequence: TGTGCCAGTGGCGGCGGAATAATCTACAATGAGCAGTTCTTC.

Remarks on this clone: Compared with germline, one end of the junction differs, possibly owing to a read error. The gene calls are TRBV5-1 and TRBJ2-1, with 10 nucleotides matching TRBD2. The CDR3 spans 17 residues. CDR1 and CDR2 from the germline V gene are SGHRS and YFSETQ. In DNA form, the CDR3 reads TGTGCCAGCAGCTCGGGACTAGCGCCGAGCTCCTACAATGAGCAGTTCTTC. Encoded protein: CASSSGLAPSSYNEQFF.

This clone occurred a few times. V is TRBV19 and J is TRBJ2-2, with D tentatively TRBD1 (6 bases). Per germline, CDR1 LNHDA and CDR2 SQIVND (reference sequence). CDR3 length: 15 residues. V lost 7 bases and J lost 1, with 13 bases in between. CDR3: CASTSRQENTGELFF. The CDR3 DNA follows: TGTGCCAGTACCTCCCGACAGGAGAACACCGGGGAGCTGTTTTTT.

Only one count was recorded for this clone. This chain connects TRBV19 to TRBJ1-1; possible D gene TRBD1, 5 bases. Germline V gene lookup returns CDR1 LNHDA and CDR2 SQIVND (reference sequence). CDR3 length: 16 residues. V was trimmed by 3 bases and J by 2 bases, leaving 16 bases between them. CDR3 DNA: TGTGCCAGTAGTATTGGCGGGGGATGGGCTAACACTGAAGCTTTCTTT. It codes for CASSIGGGWANTEAFF. The full variable domain, in which reference TRBV19 and TRBJ1-1 provide the parts outside the CDR3, is DGGITQSPKYLFRKEGQNVTLSCEQNLNHDAMYWYRQDPGQGLRLIYYSQIVNDFQKGDIAEGYSVSREKKESFPLTVTSAQKNPTAFYLCASSIGGGWANTEAFFGQGTRLTVV.

The CDR3 sequence: CASSAGQGGKNIQYF. The DNA of the CDR3 is TGCGCCAGCAGTGCAGGACAGGGCGGCAAAAACATTCAGTACTTC. The chain couples TRBV10-1 to TRBJ2-4; 8 nucleotides match TRBD1. The CDR3 contains 15 residues. Germline loops: CDR1 WNHNN, CDR2 SYGVQD (reference sequence). V dropped 4 bases and J dropped 3; count of bases not matched to a gene: 5.

Only one count was recorded for this clone. The chain employs TRBV7-3 and TRBJ1-1, with D uncertain. This CDR3 is built from 13 residues. V was clipped by 2 bases and J by 1 base, with 5 bases between them. CDR1 and CDR2 (germline): SGHTA, FQGTGA. DNA for the CDR3: TGTGCCAGCAGCTTAGGAGCGAACACTGAAGCTTTCTTT. This encodes CASSLGANTEAFF.

The chain is built from TRBV2 and TRBJ2-1, with 12 bases identical to TRBD2. This CDR3 has 15 residues. J gave up 9 bases and V 6 bases, and 9 bases lay outside the gene matches. Germline assignment: CDR1 SNHLY and CDR2 FYNNEI. The CDR3 DNA reads TGTGCCAGCAGCGAGACTAGCGGGGGTGCGGGTGAGCAGTTCTTC. Protein: CASSETSGGAGEQFF.

The chain's CDR3 is CASSLNQGNTIYF. CDR3 sequence (DNA): TGCGCCAGCAGCTTGAATCAAGGAAACACCATATATTTT. J is TRBJ1-3 and V is TRBV5-1, with D hard to call. The CDR3 has 13 amino acids. Trimming took off 1 base at V and 4 bases at J, with 6 bases between the two ends. Germline values: CDR1 SGHRS, CDR2 YFSETQ.

The V gene is TRBV24-1, the J gene TRBJ2-5, with D unclear. Germline loops: CDR1 KGHDR, CDR2 SFDVKD. The CDR3 has 15 residues. Trimming took 0 bases from V and 2 from J, leaving 9 bases between them. The CDR3 DNA reads as TGTGCCACCAGTGATTTGCCCAACCGGCAAGAGACCCAGTACTTC. It codes for CATSDLPNRQETQYF.

This CDR3 reads CASSARSGTEQFF. The DNA of the CDR3 is TGTGCCAGTAGTGCCCGTTCCGGGACAGAGCAGTTCTTC. V usage is TRBV19 and J usage is TRBJ2-1; D is perhaps TRBD1 (6 bases). Trimming removed 5 bases from V and 10 bases from J, with 15 bases in between. This CDR3 has 13 amino acids. CDR1 LNHDA and CDR2 SQIVND come from the germline V gene (reference sequence).

The genes are TRBV14 and TRBJ2-5; TRBD1 matches 8 bases. Germline CDR1 and CDR2: SGHDN and FVKESK. The CDR3 covers 17 residues. J gave up 4 bases and V 4 bases, and 14 bases lay outside the gene matches. The CDR3 bases are TGTGCCAGCAGCCTCGGGACTCAGGGGGCCCCCCGAGAGACCCAGTACTTC. This sequence encodes CASSLGTQGAPRETQYF.

V gene TRBV5-6 combines with J gene TRBJ2-2, with D unresolved. The CDR3 has 17 residues. The ends were cut back, 1 base at V and 6 bases at J, with 19 bases in the middle. The germline CDR1 and CDR2 sequences are SGHDT and YYEEEE. Here the CDR3 DNA reads TGTGCCAGCAGCTTGTCGATTTTCCACAACCCCCCCGGGGAGCTGTTTTTT. It yields the protein CASSLSIFHNPPGELFF. Combining the CDR3 with reference TRBV5-6 and TRBJ2-2 gives the whole variable domain DAGVTQSPTHLIKTRGQQVTLRCSPKSGHDTVSWYQQALGQGPQFIFQYYEEEERQRGNFPDRFSGHQFPNYSSELNVNALLLGDSALYLCASSLSIFHNPPGELFFGEGSRLTVL.

The rearrangement joins TRBV5-1 to TRBJ1-6, with 10 bases identical to TRBD1. From germline, CDR1 is SGHRS and CDR2 YFSETQ. V was clipped by 3 bases and J by 7 bases; unmatched bases: 7. There are 16 residues in the CDR3. The CDR3 here is CASSSTGGMANSPLHF. The CDR3 DNA sequence: TGCGCCAGCAGCTCGACAGGGGGCATGGCGAATTCACCCCTCCACTTT.

This chain connects TRBV19 to TRBJ1-2; D gene uncertain. Germline values: CDR1 LNHDA, CDR2 SQIVND (reference sequence). V shed 3 bases and J shed 1 base, with 9 bases lying between them. The length of the CDR3 is 14 residues. The DNA of the CDR3 is TGTGCCAGTAGTATGGCAGTAATTAACTATGGCTACACCTTC. Residues: CASSMAVINYGYTF. Drawing the rest from reference TRBV19 and TRBJ1-2, the complete variable domain is DGGITQSPKYLFRKEGQNVTLSCEQNLNHDAMYWYRQDPGQGLRLIYYSQIVNDFQKGDIAEGYSVSREKKESFPLTVTSAQKNPTAFYLCASSMAVINYGYTFGSGTRLTVV.

The CDR3 loop is CATSRGGGRAEAFF. The CDR3 coding sequence is TGTGCCACCAGCAGAGGGGGCGGCAGGGCTGAAGCTTTCTTT. The chain combines TRBV15 with TRBJ1-1; TRBD1 is a possible D gene (5 bases). The CDR3 totals 14 residues. V lost 1 base, J lost 6 bases, and 12 bases lay in between. The V gene's germline CDR1 is LNHNV and CDR2 YYDKDF (reference sequence).

The chain uses TRBV28 and TRBJ1-5; 7 bases align to TRBD1. Trimming removed 6 bases from V and 4 bases from J; junction bases left unmatched: 9. The CDR3 has 15 amino acids. Per germline, CDR1 MDHEN and CDR2 SYDVKM. CDR3 loop: CASRPQGTSNQPQHF. The CDR3 DNA is TGTGCCAGCAGACCACAGGGGACTTCGAATCAGCCCCAGCATTTT.

CDR3 bases: TGTGCCAGTAGTATGGGGAAACAGGATGGCTACACCTTC. This sequence encodes CASSMGKQDGYTF. The chain uses TRBV19 and TRBJ1-2; tentative D call: TRBD1 (5 bases). V was shortened by 3 bases and J by 6 bases, with 11 bases between the two germline ends. Germline V gene sequence: CDR1 LNHDA, CDR2 SQIVND (reference sequence). The CDR3 is 13 amino acids. The full variable domain, in which reference TRBV19 and TRBJ1-2 provide the parts outside the CDR3, is DGGITQSPKYLFRKEGQNVTLSCEQNLNHDAMYWYRQDPGQGLRLIYYSQIVNDFQKGDIAEGYSVSREKKESFPLTVTSAQKNPTAFYLCASSMGKQDGYTFGSGTRLTVV.